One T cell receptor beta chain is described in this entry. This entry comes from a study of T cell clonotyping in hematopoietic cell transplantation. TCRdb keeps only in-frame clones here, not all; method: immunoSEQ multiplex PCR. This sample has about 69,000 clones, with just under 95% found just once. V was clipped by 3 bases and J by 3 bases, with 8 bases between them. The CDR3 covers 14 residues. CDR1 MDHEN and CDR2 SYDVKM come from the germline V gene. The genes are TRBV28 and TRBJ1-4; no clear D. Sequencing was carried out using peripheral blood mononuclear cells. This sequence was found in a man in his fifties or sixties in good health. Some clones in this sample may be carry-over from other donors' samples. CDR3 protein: CASSFEVPNEKLFF. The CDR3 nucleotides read TGTGCCAGCAGTTTCGAGGTCCCTAATGAAAAACTGTTTTTT.